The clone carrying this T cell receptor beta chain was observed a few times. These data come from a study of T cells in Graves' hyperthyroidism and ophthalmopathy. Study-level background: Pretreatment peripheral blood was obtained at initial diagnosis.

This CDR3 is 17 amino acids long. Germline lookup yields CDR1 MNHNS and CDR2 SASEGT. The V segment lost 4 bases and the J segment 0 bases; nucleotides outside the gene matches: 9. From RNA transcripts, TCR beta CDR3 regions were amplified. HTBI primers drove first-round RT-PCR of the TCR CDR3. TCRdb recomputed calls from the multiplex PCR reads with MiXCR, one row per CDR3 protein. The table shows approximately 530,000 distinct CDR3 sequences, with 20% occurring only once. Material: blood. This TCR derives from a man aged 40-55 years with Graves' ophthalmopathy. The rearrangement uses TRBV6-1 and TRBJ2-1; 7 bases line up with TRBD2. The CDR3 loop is CASSAYEGTTSYNEQFF. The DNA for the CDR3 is TGTGCCAGCAGTGCTTACGAGGGGACTACCTCCTACAATGAGCAGTTCTTC.